Included here is one T cell receptor (beta chain) sequence, with context. CDR1 is MGHRA and CDR2 is YSYEKL in the germline V gene. The CDR3 spans 15 residues. V was pared by 2 bases and J by 4 bases, with 3 bases of the junction left unmatched. This sample is part of a study of T cell changes during pregnancy in multiple sclerosis. Using immunoSEQ multiplex PCR, the repertoire was profiled, and TCRdb retains in-frame clones only, with some absent. The sample holds over 50,000 clones, over 80% seen once. The receptor comes from a female donor in good health, enrolled as a control in a pregnancy study. Material: peripheral blood, obtained in the first trimester of pregnancy. The chain couples TRBV4-1 to TRBJ1-5, with 9 positions matching TRBD1. The CDR3 loop reads CASSQMGQGNQPQHF. CDR3 DNA sequence: TGCGCCAGCAGCCAAATGGGACAGGGAAATCAGCCCCAGCATTTT.